The 9 T cell receptor beta chains reported below all come from one sample, sequenced in a study of identical twins. Using its own MiXCR run on the 5' RACE reads, TCRdb lists one record per CDR3 protein. The sample shows 250,000 to 300,000 distinct CDR3 sequences, nearly 9.5% of them seen only once. The sample also formed part of further work on yellow fever vaccine responses in identical twins.

The sample taken for sequencing was CD8+ T cells sorted from blood. These receptor sequences come from a woman aged 18-29 years in good health.

In this sample, this clonotype turned up a few times. V is TRBV5-6 and J is TRBJ2-7, with D uncertain. CDR3 length: 14 residues. V lost 0 bases and J lost 2, with 9 bases in between. CDR1 SGHDT and CDR2 YYEEEE come from the germline V gene. CDR3 nucleotide sequence: TGTGCCAGCAGCTTGGAAACAAACCCCTACGAGCAGTACTTC. Residues: CASSLETNPYEQYF.

In this sample, this clonotype turned up many times. The chain is built from TRBV29-1 and TRBJ2-1; TRBD2 matches at 12 bases. J was trimmed by 4 bases and V by 3 bases; bases with no gene match: 7. The CDR3 spans 16 residues. The germline V gene encodes CDR1 SQVTM and CDR2 ANQGSEA. In nucleotides, the CDR3 is TGCAGCGTTGATTCCACCACTAGCGGGGGGTACAATGAGCAGTTCTTC. The encoded protein is CSVDSTTSGGYNEQFF.

This clonotype was detected only a few times. The rearrangement uses TRBV25-1 and TRBJ2-7; 13 bases agree with TRBD2. Unmatched junction bases numbered 1, after V lost 6 bases and J lost 2 bases. The CDR3 runs to 14 residues. Germline V gene lookup returns CDR1 MGHDK and CDR2 SYGVNS. In nucleotides, the CDR3 is TGTGCCAGCAGGGGACTAGCGGGACCCTACGAGCAGTACTTC. Encoded protein: CASRGLAGPYEQYF.

CDR3 loop: CSARRTTSYEQYF. In DNA, the CDR3 is TGCAGTGCTAGAAGGACTACCTCCTACGAGCAGTACTTC. This chain uses TRBV20-1 with TRBJ2-7, with D perhaps TRBD2 (6 bases). The ends were cut back, 2 bases at V and 0 bases at J, with 8 bases in the middle. Germline CDR1 is DFQATT and CDR2 is SNEGSKA (reference sequence). CDR3 length: 13 amino acids.

At least ten counts were recorded for this clonotype. The chain combines TRBV5-1 with TRBJ2-2; 10 bases line up with TRBD1. The J segment lost 4 bases and the V segment lost 3 bases, leaving 3 bases of the junction unmatched. The CDR3 extends over 15 amino acids. The V gene's germline CDR1 is SGHRS and CDR2 YFSETQ. CDR3 sequence (DNA): TGCGCCAGCAGCTGGACAGGGGGGTTCACCGGGGAGCTGTTTTTT. Residues: CASSWTGGFTGELFF. The full variable domain, with the rest looked up from reference TRBV5-1 and TRBJ2-2, is KAGVTQTPRYLIKTRGQQVTLSCSPISGHRSVSWYQQTPGQGLQFLFEYFSETQRNKGNFPGRFSGRQFSNSRSEMNVSTLELGDSALYLCASSWTGGFTGELFFGEGSRLTVL.

V is TRBV3-1 and J is TRBJ2-7; 7 positions agree with TRBD2. J gave up 0 bases and V 1 base, and 9 bases lay outside the gene matches. The CDR3 length is 17 residues. The germline gives CDR1 LGHDT, CDR2 YNNKEL (reference sequence). The CDR3 loop is CASSQALTGGGSYEQYF. The CDR3 DNA sequence: TGTGCCAGCAGCCAAGCTTTAACGGGGGGTGGCTCCTACGAGCAGTACTTC.

This clonotype showed up many times. The rearrangement uses TRBV11-1 and TRBJ2-6, with 12 bases identical to TRBD2. Germline V CDR1 and CDR2: SGHAT, FQDESV (reference sequence). The trim removed 4 bases at V and 0 bases at J, leaving 4 bases unmatched. There are 18 residues in the CDR3. The CDR3 DNA reads TGTGCCAGCAGCTCGAAGACTAGCGGGAGCTCTGGGGCCAACGTCCTGACTTTC. As protein: CASSSKTSGSSGANVLTF. The full variable domain, its missing parts supplied by reference TRBV11-1 and TRBJ2-6, is EAEVAQSPRYKITEKSQAVAFWCDPISGHATLYWYRQILGQGPELLVQFQDESVVDDSQLPKDRFSAERLKGVDSTLKIQPAELGDSAMYLCASSSKTSGSSGANVLTFGAGSRLTVL.

This clonotype was observed at least ten times. This rearrangement joins TRBV4-2 to TRBJ1-5; D not certain. Germline CDR1 is LGHNA and CDR2 is YNFKEQ. Trimming cost V 3 bases and J 0 bases, with 9 bases left between them. The CDR3 consists of 15 residues. The CDR3 reads CASSQIQDSNQPQHF. For the CDR3, the DNA is TGTGCCAGCAGCCAGATTCAGGATAGCAATCAGCCCCAGCATTTT.

This clonotype was seen ten or more times. V and J are TRBV10-2 and TRBJ2-7; no reliable D call. Trimming removed 0 bases from V and 3 bases from J, with 0 bases in between. CDR1 and CDR2 from the germline V gene are WSHSY and SAAADI. This CDR3 comprises 11 residues. CDR3 nucleotides: TGCGCCAGCAGTGAGTCCTACGAGCAGTACTTC. Translated: CASSESYEQYF.